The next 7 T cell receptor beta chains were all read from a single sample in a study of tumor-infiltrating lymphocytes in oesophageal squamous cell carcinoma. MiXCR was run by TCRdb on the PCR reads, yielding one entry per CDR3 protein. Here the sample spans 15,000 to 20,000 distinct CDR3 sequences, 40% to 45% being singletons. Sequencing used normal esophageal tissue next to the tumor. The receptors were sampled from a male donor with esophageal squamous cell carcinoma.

The CDR3 reads CASSLASGRAANEQFF. The DNA of the CDR3 is TGTGCCAGCAGTTTGGCTAGCGGGAGGGCGGCCAATGAGCAGTTCTTC. The J gene is TRBJ2-1, the V gene TRBV6-1; 12 nucleotides line up with TRBD2. The ends lost 5 bases at V and 6 bases at J; junction bases unmatched: 8. Germline loops: CDR1 MNHNS, CDR2 SASEGT. This CDR3 has 16 residues.

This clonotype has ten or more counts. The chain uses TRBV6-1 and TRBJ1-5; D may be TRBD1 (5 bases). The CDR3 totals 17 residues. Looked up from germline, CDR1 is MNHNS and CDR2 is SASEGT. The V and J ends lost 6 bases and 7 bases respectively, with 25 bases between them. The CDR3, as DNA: TGTGCCAGCAGCCGACGTGGGGGGGAGGGAGCGGGGCAGCCCCAGCATTTT. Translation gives CASSRRGGEGAGQPQHF.

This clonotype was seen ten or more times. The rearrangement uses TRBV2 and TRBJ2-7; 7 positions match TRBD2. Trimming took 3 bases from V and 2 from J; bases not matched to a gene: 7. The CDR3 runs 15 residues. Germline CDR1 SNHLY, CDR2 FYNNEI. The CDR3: CASSDGGRDPYEQYF. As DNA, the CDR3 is TGTGCCAGCAGTGATGGGGGGAGGGATCCCTACGAGCAGTACTTC.

The DNA for the CDR3 is TGTGCCAGCAGCCGGCGGGGGGGCGCCGGGGGAGAGACCCAGTACTTC. As protein: CASSRRGGAGGETQYF. This sequence joins TRBV4-2 and TRBJ2-5; 9 bases are a match to TRBD2. The V gene end was trimmed by 4 bases and the J gene end by 4 bases; junction bases not matched to a gene: 10. CDR1 and CDR2 from the germline V gene are LGHNA and YNFKEQ. The CDR3 has 16 residues.

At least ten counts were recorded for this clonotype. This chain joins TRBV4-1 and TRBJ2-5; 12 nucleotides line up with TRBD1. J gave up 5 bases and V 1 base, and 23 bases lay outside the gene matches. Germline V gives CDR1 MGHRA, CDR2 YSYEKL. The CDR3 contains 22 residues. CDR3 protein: CASSQVTGTGGIAGGPRETQYF. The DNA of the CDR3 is TGCGCCAGCAGCCAAGTTACCGGGACAGGGGGCATTGCGGGAGGGCCTCGGGAGACCCAGTACTTC.

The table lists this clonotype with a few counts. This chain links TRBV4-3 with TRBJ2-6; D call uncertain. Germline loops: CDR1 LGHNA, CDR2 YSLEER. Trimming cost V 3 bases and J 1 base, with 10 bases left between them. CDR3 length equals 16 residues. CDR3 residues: CASSQSFGSGANVLTF. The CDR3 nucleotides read TGCGCCAGCAGCCAGAGCTTCGGGTCTGGGGCCAACGTCCTGACTTTC.

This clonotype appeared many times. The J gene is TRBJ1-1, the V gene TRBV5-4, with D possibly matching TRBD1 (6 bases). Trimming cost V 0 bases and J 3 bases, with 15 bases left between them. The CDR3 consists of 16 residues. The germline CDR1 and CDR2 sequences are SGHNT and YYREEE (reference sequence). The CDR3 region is CASSLGGGRSDTEAFF. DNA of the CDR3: TGTGCCAGCAGCTTGGGCGGGGGGCGCTCGGACACTGAAGCTTTCTTT.